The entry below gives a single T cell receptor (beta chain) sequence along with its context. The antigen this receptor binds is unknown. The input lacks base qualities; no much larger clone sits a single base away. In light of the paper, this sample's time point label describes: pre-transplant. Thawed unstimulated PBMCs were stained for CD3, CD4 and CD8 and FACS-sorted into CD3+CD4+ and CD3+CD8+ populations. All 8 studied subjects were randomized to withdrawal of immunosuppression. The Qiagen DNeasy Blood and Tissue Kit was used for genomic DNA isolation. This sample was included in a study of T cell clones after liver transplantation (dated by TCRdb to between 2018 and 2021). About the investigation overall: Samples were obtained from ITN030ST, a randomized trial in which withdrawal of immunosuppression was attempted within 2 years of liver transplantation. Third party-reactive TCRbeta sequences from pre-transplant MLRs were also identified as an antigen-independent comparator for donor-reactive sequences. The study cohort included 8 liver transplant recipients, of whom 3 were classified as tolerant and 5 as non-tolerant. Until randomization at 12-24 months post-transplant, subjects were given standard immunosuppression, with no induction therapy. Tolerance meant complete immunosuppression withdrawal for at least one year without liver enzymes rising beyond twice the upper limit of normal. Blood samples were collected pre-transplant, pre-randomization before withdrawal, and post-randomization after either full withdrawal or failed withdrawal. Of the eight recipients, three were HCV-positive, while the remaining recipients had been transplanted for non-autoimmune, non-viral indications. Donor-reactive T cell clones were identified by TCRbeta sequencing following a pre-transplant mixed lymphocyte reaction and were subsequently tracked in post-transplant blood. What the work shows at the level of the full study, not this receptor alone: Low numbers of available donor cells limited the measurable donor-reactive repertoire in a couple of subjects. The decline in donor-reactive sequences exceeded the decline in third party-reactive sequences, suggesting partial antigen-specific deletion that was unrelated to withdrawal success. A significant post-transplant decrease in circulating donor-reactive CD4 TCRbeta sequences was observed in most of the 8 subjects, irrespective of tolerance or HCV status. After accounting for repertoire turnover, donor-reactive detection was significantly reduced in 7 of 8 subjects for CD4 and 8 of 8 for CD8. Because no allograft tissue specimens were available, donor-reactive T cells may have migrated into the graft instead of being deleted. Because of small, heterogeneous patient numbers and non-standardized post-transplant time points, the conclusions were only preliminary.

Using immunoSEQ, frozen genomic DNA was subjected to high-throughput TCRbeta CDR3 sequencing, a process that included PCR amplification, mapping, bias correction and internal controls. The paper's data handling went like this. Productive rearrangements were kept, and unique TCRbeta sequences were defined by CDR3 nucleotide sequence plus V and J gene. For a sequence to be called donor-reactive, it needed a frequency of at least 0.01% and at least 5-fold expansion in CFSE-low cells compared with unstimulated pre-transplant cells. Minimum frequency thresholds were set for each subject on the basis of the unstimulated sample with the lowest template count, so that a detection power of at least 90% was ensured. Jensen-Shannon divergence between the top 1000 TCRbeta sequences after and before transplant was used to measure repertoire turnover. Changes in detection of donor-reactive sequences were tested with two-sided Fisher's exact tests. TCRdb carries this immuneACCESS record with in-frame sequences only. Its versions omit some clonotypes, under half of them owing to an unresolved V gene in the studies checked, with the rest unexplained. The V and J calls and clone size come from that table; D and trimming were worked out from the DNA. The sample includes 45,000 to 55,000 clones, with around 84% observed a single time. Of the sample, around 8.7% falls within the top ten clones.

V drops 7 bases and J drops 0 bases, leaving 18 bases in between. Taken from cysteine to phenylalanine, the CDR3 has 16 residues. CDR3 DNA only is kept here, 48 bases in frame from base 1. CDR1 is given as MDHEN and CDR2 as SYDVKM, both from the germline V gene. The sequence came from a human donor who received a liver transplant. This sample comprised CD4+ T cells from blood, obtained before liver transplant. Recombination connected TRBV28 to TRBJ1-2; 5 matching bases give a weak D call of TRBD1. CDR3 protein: CASTTGRTNPNYGYTF. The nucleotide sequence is TGTGCCAGCACCACAGGAAGGACCAACCCTAACTATGGCTACACCTTC.